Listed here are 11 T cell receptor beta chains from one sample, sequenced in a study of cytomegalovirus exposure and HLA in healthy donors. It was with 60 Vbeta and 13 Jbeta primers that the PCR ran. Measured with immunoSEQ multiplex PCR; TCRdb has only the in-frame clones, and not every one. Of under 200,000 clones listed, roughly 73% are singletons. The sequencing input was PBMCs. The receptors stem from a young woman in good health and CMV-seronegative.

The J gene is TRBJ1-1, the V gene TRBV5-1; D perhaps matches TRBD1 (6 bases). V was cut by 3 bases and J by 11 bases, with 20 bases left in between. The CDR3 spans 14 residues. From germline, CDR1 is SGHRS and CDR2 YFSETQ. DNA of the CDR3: TGCGCCAGCAGCTATGGGGGCCCCTCGGAGCTGGCTTTCTTT. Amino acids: CASSYGGPSELAFF.

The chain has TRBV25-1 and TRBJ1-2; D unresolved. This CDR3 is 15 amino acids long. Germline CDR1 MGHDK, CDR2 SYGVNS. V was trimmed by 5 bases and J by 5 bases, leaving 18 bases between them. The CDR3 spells CASSIVTGSAYGYTF. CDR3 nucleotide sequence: TGTGCCAGCAGTATCGTTACGGGATCGGCTTATGGCTACACCTTC.

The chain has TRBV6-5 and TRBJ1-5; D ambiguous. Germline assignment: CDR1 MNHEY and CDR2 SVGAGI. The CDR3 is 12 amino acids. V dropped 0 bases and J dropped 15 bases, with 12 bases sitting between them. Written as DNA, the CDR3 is TGTGCCAGCAGTTACTCGATGGGCAAGCTGCATTTT. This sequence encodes CASSYSMGKLHF.

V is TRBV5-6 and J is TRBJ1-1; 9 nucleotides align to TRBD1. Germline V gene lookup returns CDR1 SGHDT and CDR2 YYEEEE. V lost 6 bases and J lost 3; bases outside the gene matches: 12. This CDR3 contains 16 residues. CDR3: CASTLDRGGVHTEAFF. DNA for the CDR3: TGTGCCAGCACCCTGGACAGGGGAGGGGTGCACACTGAAGCTTTCTTT.

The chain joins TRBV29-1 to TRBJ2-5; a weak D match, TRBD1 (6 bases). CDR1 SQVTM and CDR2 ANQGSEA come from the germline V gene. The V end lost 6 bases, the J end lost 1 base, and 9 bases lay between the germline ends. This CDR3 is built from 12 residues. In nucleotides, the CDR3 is TGCAGCGTGATGACAGGCCAAGAGACCCAGTACTTC. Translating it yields CSVMTGQETQYF.

The CDR3: CASSQGQGQNTEAFF. CDR3 in DNA: TGTGCCAGCAGCCAAGGACAGGGACAGAACACTGAAGCTTTCTTT. The rearrangement joins TRBV11-1 to TRBJ1-1; TRBD1 aligns across 8 bases. The length of the CDR3 is 15 residues. CDR1 is SGHAT and CDR2 is FQDESV in the germline V gene (reference sequence). V trimming: 5 bases; J trimming: 1 base; junction bases outside the gene matches: 6.

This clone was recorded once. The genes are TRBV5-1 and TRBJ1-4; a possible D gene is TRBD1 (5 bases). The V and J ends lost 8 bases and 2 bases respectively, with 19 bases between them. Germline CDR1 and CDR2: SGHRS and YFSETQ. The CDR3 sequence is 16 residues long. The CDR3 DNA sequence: TGCGCCAGTAAGAAAACAGGAGGGTCCACTAATGAAAAACTGTTTTTT. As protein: CASKKTGGSTNEKLFF.

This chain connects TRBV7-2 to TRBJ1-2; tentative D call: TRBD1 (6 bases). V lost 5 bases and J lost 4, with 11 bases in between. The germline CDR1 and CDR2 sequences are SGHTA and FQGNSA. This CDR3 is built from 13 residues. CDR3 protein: CASSVTGSYGYTF. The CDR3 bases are TGTGCCAGCAGCGTTACAGGGTCCTATGGCTACACCTTC.

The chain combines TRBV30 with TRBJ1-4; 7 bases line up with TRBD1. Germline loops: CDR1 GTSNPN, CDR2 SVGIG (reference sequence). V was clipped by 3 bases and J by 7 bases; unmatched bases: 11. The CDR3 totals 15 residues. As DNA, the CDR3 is TGTGCCTGGAGGAGTCCCGACAGGGTGGGTGAAAAACTGTTTTTT. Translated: CAWRSPDRVGEKLFF.

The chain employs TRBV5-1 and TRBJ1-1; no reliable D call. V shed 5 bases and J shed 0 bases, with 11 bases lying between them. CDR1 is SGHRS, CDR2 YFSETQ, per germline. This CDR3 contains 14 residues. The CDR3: CASRPAEMNTEAFF. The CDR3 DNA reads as TGCGCCAGCAGACCCGCGGAAATGAACACTGAAGCTTTCTTT.

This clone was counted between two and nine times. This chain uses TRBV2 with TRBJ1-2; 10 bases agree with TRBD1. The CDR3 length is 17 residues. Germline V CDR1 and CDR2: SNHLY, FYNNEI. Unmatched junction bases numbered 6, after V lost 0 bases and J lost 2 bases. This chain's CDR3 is CASSEASPGQGNYGYTF. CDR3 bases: TGTGCCAGCAGTGAAGCCTCCCCGGGACAGGGGAACTATGGCTACACCTTC. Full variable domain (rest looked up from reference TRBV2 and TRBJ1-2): EPEVTQTPSHQVTQMGQEVILRCVPISNHLYFYWYRQILGQKVEFLVSFYNNEISEKSEIFDDQFSVERPDGSNFTLKIRSTKLEDSAMYFCASSEASPGQGNYGYTFGSGTRLTVV.